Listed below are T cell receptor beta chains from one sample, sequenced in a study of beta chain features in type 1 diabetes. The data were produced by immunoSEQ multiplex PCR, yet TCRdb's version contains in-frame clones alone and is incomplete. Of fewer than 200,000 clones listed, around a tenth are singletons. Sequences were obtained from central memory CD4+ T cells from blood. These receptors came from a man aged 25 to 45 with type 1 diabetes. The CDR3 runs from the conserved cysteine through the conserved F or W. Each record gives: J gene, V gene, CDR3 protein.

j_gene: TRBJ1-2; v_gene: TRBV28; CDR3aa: CASSGLQGNYGYTF
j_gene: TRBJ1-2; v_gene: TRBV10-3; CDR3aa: CAITTDRGSYGYTF
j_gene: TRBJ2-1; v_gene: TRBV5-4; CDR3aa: CASSARDRLNEQFF
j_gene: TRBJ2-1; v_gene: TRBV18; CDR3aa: CASSPDLAGGINEQFF
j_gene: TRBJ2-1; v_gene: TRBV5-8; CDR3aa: CASAPFPNYNEQFF
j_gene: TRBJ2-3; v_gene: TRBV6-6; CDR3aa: CASSHPQSTDTQYF
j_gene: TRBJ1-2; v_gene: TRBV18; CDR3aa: CASSPTAANYGYTF
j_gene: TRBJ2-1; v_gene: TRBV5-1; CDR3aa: CASSLVGSGQYNEQFF
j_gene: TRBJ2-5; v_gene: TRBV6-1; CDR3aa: CASRNAYQETQYF
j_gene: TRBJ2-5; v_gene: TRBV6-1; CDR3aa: CASSDQTGGRETQYF
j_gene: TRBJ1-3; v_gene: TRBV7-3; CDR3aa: CASSPIGGISGNTIYF
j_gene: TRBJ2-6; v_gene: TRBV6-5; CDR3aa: CASSYGQGSGANVLTF
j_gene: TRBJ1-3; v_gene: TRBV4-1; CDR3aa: CASSQVEGNTIYF
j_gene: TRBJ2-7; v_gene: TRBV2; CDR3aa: CASSGTSWQNEQYF
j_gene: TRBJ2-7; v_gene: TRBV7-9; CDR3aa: CASSSSSVRGEQYF
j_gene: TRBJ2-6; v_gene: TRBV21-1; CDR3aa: CASSKGVALGAGANVLTF
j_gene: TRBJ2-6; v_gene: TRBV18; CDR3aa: CASPGYTGGSGANVLTF
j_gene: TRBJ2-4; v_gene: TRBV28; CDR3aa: CASSAGATNIQYF
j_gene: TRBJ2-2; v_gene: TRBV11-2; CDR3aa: CASSLKGTGELFF
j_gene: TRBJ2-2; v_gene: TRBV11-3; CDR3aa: CASSSFITYGELFF
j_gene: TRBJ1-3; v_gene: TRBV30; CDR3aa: CAWRAYRGLVSGNTIYF
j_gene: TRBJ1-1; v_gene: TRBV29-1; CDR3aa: CSVEGQGYTEAFF
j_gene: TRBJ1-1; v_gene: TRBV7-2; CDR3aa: CASSFSDGSTEAFF
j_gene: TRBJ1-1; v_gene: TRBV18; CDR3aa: CASSLRQGEAFF
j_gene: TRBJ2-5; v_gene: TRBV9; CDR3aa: CASSARLAGVETQYF
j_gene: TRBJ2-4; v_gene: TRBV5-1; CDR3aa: CASSLALAVTNIQYF
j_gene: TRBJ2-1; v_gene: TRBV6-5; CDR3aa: CASSKRDRVEDEQFF
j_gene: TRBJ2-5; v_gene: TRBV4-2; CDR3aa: CASSQGLADKETQYF
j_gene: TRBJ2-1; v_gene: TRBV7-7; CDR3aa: CASSGLAGSGEQFF
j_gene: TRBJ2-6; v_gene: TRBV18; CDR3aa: CASSFQSGASGANVLTF
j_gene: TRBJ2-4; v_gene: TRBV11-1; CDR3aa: CASSFPAGGGIQYF
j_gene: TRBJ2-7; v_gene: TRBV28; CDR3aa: CASSLRVVEQYF
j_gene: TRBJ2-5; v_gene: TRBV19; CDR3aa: CASSIPGLAGGETQYF
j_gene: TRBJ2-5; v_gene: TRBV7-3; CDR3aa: CASSLGLGRETQYF
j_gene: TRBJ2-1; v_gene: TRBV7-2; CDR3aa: CASSFTSGRAYNEQFF
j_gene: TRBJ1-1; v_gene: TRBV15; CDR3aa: CATSRTPHNTEAFF
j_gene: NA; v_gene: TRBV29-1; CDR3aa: CSVGGGGGYEQYF
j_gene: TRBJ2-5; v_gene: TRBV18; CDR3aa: CASSPAVLETQYF
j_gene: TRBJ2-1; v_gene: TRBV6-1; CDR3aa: CASSEVGGTGYEQFF
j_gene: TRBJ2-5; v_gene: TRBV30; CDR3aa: CAWSRGETQYF
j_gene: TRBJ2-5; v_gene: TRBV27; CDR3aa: CASSPRRGSRETQYF
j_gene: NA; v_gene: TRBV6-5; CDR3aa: CASSSGLAGEQYF
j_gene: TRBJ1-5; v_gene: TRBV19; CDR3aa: CASSFNRAGNQPQHF
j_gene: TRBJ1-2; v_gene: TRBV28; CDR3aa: CASSAPRDTTYGYTF
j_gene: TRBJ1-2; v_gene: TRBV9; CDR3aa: CASSVSTFYGYTF
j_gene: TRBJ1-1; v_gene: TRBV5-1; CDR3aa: CASSFDSLNTEAFF
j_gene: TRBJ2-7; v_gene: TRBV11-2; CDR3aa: CASSLVQTTYEQYF
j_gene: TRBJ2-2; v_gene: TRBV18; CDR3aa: CASSTGIANTGELFF
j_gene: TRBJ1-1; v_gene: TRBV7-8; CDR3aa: CASSLDRGPTFF
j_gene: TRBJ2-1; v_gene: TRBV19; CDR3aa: CASRQNTGTVNNEQFF